The TCR beta chain under discussion was sequenced for a study of CD8+ T cells in alopecia areata. cDNA prepared by RNA extraction and subsequent reverse transcription served as the template for sequencing. Some clones are missing from TCRdb's copy, which holds only in-frame ones; the method was immunoSEQ multiplex PCR. Among about 110,000 clones, roughly 50% were seen once, and the ten largest hold 3% to 4%. Treatment defined: oral pan-JAK inhibitor, 5-10 mg twice daily. The CDR3 totals 16 residues. Trimming cost V 5 bases and J 0 bases; bases outside gene matches: 6. Germline loops: CDR1 SGHTA, CDR2 FQGNSA.

Sequencing used CD4+ T cells sorted from blood, obtained at week 24, from a patient treated with tofacitinib. V and J are TRBV7-2 and TRBJ2-5, with TRBD2 matching 10 bases. The receptor was derived from a human donor with alopecia areata. The CDR3 region has the DNA TGTGCCAGCAGCCCAGCGGGGGGGCAGTACCAAGAGACCCAGTACTTC. Amino acids: CASSPAGGQYQETQYF.